Listed below are T cell receptor beta chains from one sample, sequenced in a study of T cell responses to AZD1222 COVID-19 vaccine. Clones were read by immunoSEQ multiplex PCR, and TCRdb kept only the in-frame ones, dropping some. The sample lists 80,000 to 90,000 clones, 70% to 90% occurring once. The sample consisted of peripheral blood, taken on day 0 of MenACWY control vaccination. These receptors originate from an adult in good health. Each CDR3 is given with its conserved first and last residue. Fields, in order: J gene, V gene, D gene, CDR3 DNA, CDR3 protein. D genes are given only for firm matches.

TRBJ2-7	TRBV5-1	.	TGCGCCAGCAGCTTGGGGGTGGTGGGAGCGGGTTACGAGCAGTACTTC	CASSLGVVGAGYEQYF
TRBJ1-5	TRBV29-1	.	TGCAGCGTTGGGACTGCAGGTCAGCCCCAGCATTTT	CSVGTAGQPQHF
TRBJ2-7	TRBV18	.	TGTGCCAGCTCAAGTAGTGTCGGGCCCTACGAGCAGTACTTC	CASSSSVGPYEQYF
TRBJ2-5	TRBV12-3/TRBV12-4	.	TGTGCCAGCAGTTTAGCGTACTCGGAGACCCAGTACTTC	CASSLAYSETQYF
TRBJ2-5	TRBV19	TRBD2	TGTGCCAGTAGTATCTCAGCGGGAGGTGGAGAGACCCAGTACTTC	CASSISAGGGETQYF
TRBJ2-3	TRBV7-2	.	TGTGCCAGCAGCAACTCGCGGGTCGATACGCAGTATTTT	CASSNSRVDTQYF
TRBJ2-7	TRBV5-1	.	TGCGCCAGCAGCTTGAAGCGGCCCCACTACGAGCAGTACTTC	CASSLKRPHYEQYF
TRBJ2-5	TRBV5-1	TRBD2	TGCGCCAGCAGCTCCAGCGGGGCGTACCAAGAGACCCAGTACTTC	CASSSSGAYQETQYF
TRBJ2-7	TRBV3-1/TRBV3-2	TRBD2	TGTGCCAGCAGCCAATCCGGGACTAGCTTTCAACGACAGTACTTC	CASSQSGTSFQRQYF
TRBJ1-5	TRBV27	.	TGTGCCAGCAGTTTACGTCAGGGGATTTGGCCCCAGCATTTT	CASSLRQGIWPQHF
TRBJ2-2	TRBV6-6	.	TGTGCCAGCAGTCCGCCGGAGAACACCGGGGAGCTGTTTTTT	CASSPPENTGELFF
TRBJ1-5	TRBV7-2	.	TGTGCCAGCAGCTGGTCATACAATCAGCCCCAGCATTTT	CASSWSYNQPQHF
TRBJ2-2	TRBV10-1	TRBD1	TGCGCCACCCAGGACAGGGGTACCGGGGAGCTGTTTTTT	CATQDRGTGELFF
TRBJ2-1	TRBV7-2	.	TGTGCCAGCAGCTTAGGCCGAGCCGGCGACCAGTTCTTC	CASSLGRAGDQFF
TRBJ2-1	TRBV18	.	TGTGCCAGCTCACCACGAGTGGACCGTGAGCAGTTCTTC	CASSPRVDREQFF
TRBJ2-2	TRBV7-9	.	TGTGCCAGCAGCTTAGCGTATCAGCGTAGCACCGGGGAGCTGTTTTTT	CASSLAYQRSTGELFF
TRBJ1-1	TRBV29-1	.	TGCAGCACAAGGGGGGGGAACACTGAAGCTTTCTTT	CSTRGGNTEAFF